A single sample is the source of the 17 T cell receptor beta chains below, sequenced in a study of control samples from healthy donors and cancer patients. Method: immunoSEQ multiplex PCR; TCRdb's copy keeps in-frame clones and lacks some. The data hold about 110,000 clones, with approximately 82% observed a single time. The sample comprised blood. The receptors were gathered from a man aged 18 to 35 in good health.

The chain carries TRBV24-1 and TRBJ2-5, with 10 bases identical to TRBD1. The CDR3 runs to 15 residues. The J segment lost 3 bases and the V segment lost 0 bases, leaving 0 bases of the junction unmatched. CDR1 is KGHDR and CDR2 is SFDVKD in the germline V gene. CDR3 DNA sequence: TGTGCCACCAGTGATTTGGGGACAGGGGAAGAGACCCAGTACTTC. It translates to CATSDLGTGEETQYF.

The V and J genes are TRBV7-9 and TRBJ1-2; D is uncertain. The CDR3 has 12 amino acids. With 2 bases removed from V and 8 bases from J, the gap between germline ends came to 9 bases. Germline CDR1 SEHNR, CDR2 FQNEAQ (reference sequence). Here the CDR3 reads CASSLQSDGYTF. CDR3 bases: TGTGCCAGCAGCTTACAGTCGGACGGCTACACCTTC. Looking up the rest from reference TRBV7-9 and TRBJ1-2 gives the full variable domain: DTGVSQNPRHKITKRGQNVTFRCDPISEHNRLYWYRQTLGQGPEFLTYFQNEAQLEKSRLLSDRFSAERPKGSFSTLEIQRTEQGDSAMYLCASSLQSDGYTFGSGTRLTVV.

The J gene is TRBJ2-3, the V gene TRBV6-4; possibly TRBD2 for D (5 bases). In germline, CDR1 is MRHNA, CDR2 SNTAGT. V was pared by 6 bases and J by 6 bases, with 19 bases between. The length of the CDR3 is 15 residues. CDR3 nucleotides: TGTGCCAGCAGCTATACTGGACTGGGAGCGGATACGCAGTATTTT. Translation gives CASSYTGLGADTQYF.

The J gene is TRBJ1-6, the V gene TRBV9; the D gene is possibly TRBD1 (5 bases). V lost 7 bases to trimming and J lost 7 bases, with 12 bases between them. Germline CDR1 reads SGDLS; CDR2 reads YYNGEE. This CDR3 region has 13 residues. CDR3 in amino acids: CASGQGPNSPLHF. In nucleotides, the CDR3 is TGTGCCAGCGGACAAGGGCCCAATTCACCCCTCCACTTT.

By frequency in the sample, this clone is medium-sized. The V gene is TRBV20-1, the J gene TRBJ2-5, with D tentatively TRBD1 or TRBD2 (5 bases each). Germline V gene sequence: CDR1 DFQATT, CDR2 SNEGSKA (reference sequence). Trimming removed 6 bases from V and 4 bases from J, with 9 bases in between. CDR3 length: 11 amino acids. In nucleotides, the CDR3 is TGCAGTGCCACTGGGGGAGAGACCCAGTACTTC. Protein sequence: CSATGGETQYF.

This chain joins TRBV20-1 and TRBJ2-1; D remains unclear. Germline V gives CDR1 DFQATT, CDR2 SNEGSKA (reference sequence). The length of the CDR3 is 11 residues. Trimming left V 6 bases short and J 2 bases short, with 5 bases between. Here the CDR3 reads CSATTYNEQFF. The CDR3 nucleotides are TGCAGTGCCACGACCTACAATGAGCAGTTCTTC.

V gene TRBV9 combines with J gene TRBJ2-3; 7 nucleotides align to TRBD1. The CDR3 loop spans 16 amino acids. The V segment lost 0 bases and the J segment 2 bases; nucleotides outside the gene matches: 6. Germline CDR1 reads SGDLS; CDR2 reads YYNGEE. The CDR3 DNA is TGTGCCAGCAGCGTAGGATTAACAGGGGTCACAGATACGCAGTATTTT. Amino acids: CASSVGLTGVTDTQYF.

This chain joins TRBV9 and TRBJ2-5; 8 positions agree with TRBD1. The CDR3 has 14 amino acids. V dropped 4 bases and J dropped 2; count of bases not matched to a gene: 4. Germline values: CDR1 SGDLS, CDR2 YYNGEE. This chain's CDR3 is CASSKDRGQETQYF. CDR3 DNA: TGTGCCAGCAGCAAAGACAGGGGACAAGAGACCCAGTACTTC.

Notes on this clone: A read error may produce the germline difference seen at one junction end. This chain connects TRBV7-7 to TRBJ2-5; tentatively, D is TRBD1 (6 bases). Germline CDR1 SSHAT, CDR2 FNYEAQ (reference sequence). The CDR3 is made up of 15 amino acids. The CDR3 sequence is CASSSQGHIQETQYF. The CDR3 nucleotides are TGTGCTAGCAGCTCCCAGGGACACATCCAAGAGACCCAGTACTTC.

The chain couples TRBV5-4 to TRBJ2-7; 10 nucleotides align to TRBD2. The CDR3 is 14 amino acids. The V and J ends lost 2 bases and 5 bases, in that order; junction bases with no gene match: 4. Germline values: CDR1 SGHNT, CDR2 YYREEE (reference sequence). This chain's CDR3 is CASSFSAGGNEQYF. For the CDR3, the DNA is TGTGCCAGCAGCTTTTCAGCGGGGGGGAACGAGCAGTACTTC. Full variable domain (rest looked up from reference TRBV5-4 and TRBJ2-7): ETGVTQSPTHLIKTRGQQVTLRCSSQSGHNTVSWYQQALGQGPQFIFQYYREEENGRGNFPPRFSGLQFPNYSSELNVNALELDDSALYLCASSFSAGGNEQYFGPGTRLTVT.

The chain recombines TRBV7-9 with TRBJ1-2; D unclear. Germline assignment: CDR1 SEHNR and CDR2 FQNEAQ (reference sequence). CDR3 size: 13 residues. Trimming shortened V by 5 bases and J by 0 bases, and 7 bases separated the two germline ends. This chain's CDR3 is CASSPTANYGYTF. For the CDR3, the DNA is TGTGCCAGCAGCCCCACAGCTAACTATGGCTACACCTTC.

The chain links TRBV30 to TRBJ1-1; no clear D gene. This CDR3 has 10 residues. Per germline, CDR1 GTSNPN and CDR2 SVGIG (reference sequence). Deletions cut 2 bases from V and 3 bases from J, with 1 base between. CDR3 loop: CAWSYTEAFF. The CDR3 DNA reads as TGTGCCTGGAGTTACACTGAAGCTTTCTTT. Variable domain in full (rest from reference TRBV30 and TRBJ1-1): SQTIHQWPATLVQPVGSPLSLECTVEGTSNPNLYWYRQAAGRGLQLLFYSVGIGQISSEVPQNLSASRPQDRQFILSSKKLLLSDSGFYLCAWSYTEAFFGQGTRLTVV.

This clone was counted once. The V gene is TRBV7-9, the J gene TRBJ2-3; 9 nucleotides match TRBD2. CDR1 and CDR2 (germline): SEHNR, FQNEAQ (reference sequence). The CDR3 spans 15 residues. The V gene end was trimmed by 3 bases and the J gene end by 2 bases; junction bases not matched to a gene: 3. The CDR3 DNA sequence: TGTGCCAGCAGCTTCCAGCGGGGGGTCACAGATACGCAGTATTTT. Encoded protein: CASSFQRGVTDTQYF.

The chain recombines TRBV6-4 with TRBJ1-1, with D possibly being TRBD1 (6 bases). V shed 6 bases and J shed 2 bases, with 10 bases lying between them. Per the germline V gene, CDR1 is MRHNA and CDR2 is SNTAGT. CDR3 length: 13 amino acids. The CDR3 DNA reads as TGTGCCAGCAGCCGACAGGAAAACACTGAAGCTTTCTTT. Residues: CASSRQENTEAFF.

In this sample, this clone turned up once. V usage is TRBV7-2 and J usage is TRBJ1-5; no clear D gene. Germline CDR1 reads SGHTA; CDR2 reads FQGNSA. The CDR3 extends over 13 amino acids. V lost 5 bases to trimming and J lost 3 bases, with 8 bases between them. The CDR3 DNA sequence: TGTGCCAGCAGCGCCCTAACCAATCAGCCCCAGCATTTT. It encodes CASSALTNQPQHF.

The V and J genes are TRBV6-5 and TRBJ2-3; TRBD1 might be the D (5 bases). The ends were cut back, 5 bases at V and 4 bases at J, with 13 bases in the middle. This CDR3 contains 14 residues. Looked up from germline, CDR1 is MNHEY and CDR2 is SVGAGI. CDR3 bases: TGTGCCAGCAGTCTGAGCCCCAGGGCAGATACGCAGTATTTT. This codes for CASSLSPRADTQYF.

The chain joins TRBV27 to TRBJ1-5, with TRBD1 matching 11 bases. J gave up 6 bases and V 5 bases, and 9 bases lay outside the gene matches. The CDR3 runs 16 residues. CDR1 is MNHEY, CDR2 SMNVEV, per germline (reference sequence). In DNA, the CDR3 is TGTGCCAGCAGTCCCTGGACAGGGGGCGCCGGTCAGCCCCAGCATTTT. It translates to CASSPWTGGAGQPQHF.